The entry below gives a single TCR beta chain sequence along with its context. Its recognized antigen is unknown. Nothing much larger sits one base from this clone, and base qualities are not available. This specimen belongs to a study of vaccination and CD4 T cells after COVID-19 (dated by TCRdb to 2021 to 2024). General notes on the study: Convalescent patients had a positive SARS-CoV-2 result on nasal swab PCR, and of these patients, several had mild disease and one had severe disease. The time from the second vaccine dose to post-vaccine blood sampling had a median of roughly 77 days and ranged from roughly 13 to 241 days. Control cultures received a CEFX viral epitope pool as the positive control, an HIV-1 Nef peptide pool as the negative control, or no peptide. Each participant got two doses of either the Pfizer-BioNTech BNT162b2 vaccine (n=8) or the Moderna mRNA-1273 vaccine (n=2). In the convalescent cohort there were six males and four females, among whom were two Hispanic individuals, seven Caucasians, two Asians and one multiracial person. Overlapping spike peptide pools from SARS-CoV-2 and from the common cold coronaviruses HCoV-NL63, HCoV-OC43 and HCoV-229E were used as culture stimuli. Post-COVID blood samples were collected from convalescent patients a median of around 96 days after diagnosis, with a range of about 30 to 161 days. In around 10 COVID-19 convalescent patients and a handful of infection-naive healthy vaccine recipients, researchers compared the spike-specific CD4+ TCR repertoire from before mRNA vaccination with the repertoire from after.

The protocol used for the library was PCR. TCR sequencing of DNA from cultured CD4+ T cells used the Oncomine TCR Beta short-read assay at the Johns Hopkins FTIC core. Genomic DNA was extracted from the cultured CD4+ T cells with the QIAamp micro DNA kit. Oncomine TCR Beta libraries from cultured CD4+ T cells were pooled with unique dual indexes and sequenced on an Illumina iSeq 100. Per the original workflow: Non-productive sequences were filtered out, and CDR3s that did not start with C, did not end with F or W, or were shorter than 7 amino acids were discarded. The MANAFEST web application was used to identify antigen-specific clonotypes by comparing peptide-stimulated wells against reference wells and other culture wells. An FDR below 0.05, an odds ratio above 5, and a productive frequency above 0.1% in at least two of three replicate wells were required for clones to be considered positive. A clonotype was classed as cross-reactive if the clonotype showed significant expansion both in SARS-CoV-2 spike wells and in at least one common cold coronavirus spike condition. Using R version 3.6.1, CDR3 homology was evaluated through Levenshtein distances (stringdist) along with unrooted phylogenetic trees (ape). Clones were called with MiXCR by TCRdb after fastp trimmed the public reads at Q25, and only in-frame beta chains were retained. Each entry merges the rows of one CDR3 protein and shows their most common DNA and genes. In this record, the V and J calls reflect TCRdb's handling and not the investigators' own analysis. This sample holds roughly 4,400 distinct CDR3 sequences; 48% were observed only once. The ten largest make up roughly a fifth of the sample.

The treatment or condition label here, explained by the study, means: roughly 10-day PBMC culture with coronavirus spike peptide pools or control peptides (ViraFEST assay). To expand antigen-specific T cells with peptide pools and then pick out the expanded clonotypes through TCR sequencing, the study relied on the ViraFEST assay. The positive SARS-CoV-2 PCR tests of the convalescent patients were dated from March to December 2020, before the Alpha, Beta and Delta variants emerged in the United States. PBMCs were cultured at around 2 million per well in IMDM supplemented with approximately 4.7% human AB serum and about 9.6 IU/ml IL-2, with approximately 10 ug/ml peptide pools added. Half of the culture medium was replaced with fresh IL-2-containing medium on days 3 and 7. Once the cells had been in culture for about 10 days, the EasySep CD4+ T cell isolation kit was used to isolate CD4+ T cells by negative selection. Ficoll-Paque Plus gradient centrifugation was used to isolate PBMCs from whole blood, and the isolated PBMCs were then either used fresh or cryopreserved at -140C. Culture conditions were generally each tested in triplicate wells.

V is pruned by 4 bases and J by 8 bases, leaving 13 bases of the junction without a gene match. The cysteine opens and the phenylalanine closes a CDR3 of 15 amino acids. The retained sequence is limited to the CDR3, 45 bases, with the frame set at the first base. CDR1 and CDR2, per the germline V gene (reference sequence), are LNHDA and SQIVND. Study-wide findings and limitations: Only a relatively small number of convalescent patients were included in the study, and early timepoints following natural infection were not analyzed. Among convalescent patients, a median around 89% of the SARS-CoV-2-reactive clones seen after vaccination appeared only after vaccination, which suggests priming specific to the vaccine. Of the vaccine-specific clones in convalescent patients, 304 of 307, or nearly all, reacted only to SARS-CoV-2 spike and did not cross-react with common cold coronaviruses. The median count of SARS-CoV-2-reactive clonotypes went up from 20 to 25 after infection to 38 after vaccination, although the change was not significant.

The sequenced material came from CD4+ T cells from blood, cultured in vitro. The chain couples TRBV19 to TRBJ1-2; 7 middle bases align to TRBD1. The clonotype comes from a human donor who had recovered from COVID-19. At the DNA level, the sequence is TGTGCCAGTAGTACGTGGGCCGACAGGGTCATCGGCTACACCTTC. This codes for CASSTWADRVIGYTF.